This TCR beta chain originates from a study of radiation and T cells in renal cell carcinoma. This clone was observed a single time. In germline, CDR1 is SGHRS, CDR2 YFSETQ. The CDR3 covers 16 residues. The V gene end was trimmed by 4 bases and the J gene end by 2 bases; junction bases not matched to a gene: 7. Repertoires were generated with immunoSEQ multiplex PCR, while TCRdb's copy carries only in-frame clones and drops some. Among 100,000 or so clones listed, approximately 86% were seen once. Time point specified: baseline pretreatment blood. Treatment: 15 Gy SBRT to primary tumor, nephrectomy 4 weeks later.

The rearrangement links TRBV5-1 to TRBJ2-1, with 9 bases aligning to TRBD2. This clonotype was obtained from a man aged 50-59 years with renal cell carcinoma. Material: blood, obtained from a patient whose treatment included radiotherapy and nephrectomy. The CDR3 DNA follows: TGCGCCAGCAGCCCCCCGACTAGCGGAACCTACAATGAGCAGTTCTTC. Translating it yields CASSPPTSGTYNEQFF.